The rows below give T cell receptor beta chains drawn from one sample of a study of OX40 agonist ivuxolimab in advanced cancers. Data came from immunoSEQ multiplex PCR; TCRdb stores just in-frame clones and leaves some out. The data show tens of thousands of clones, with approximately 95% seen just once and approximately 11% held by the top ten. Sample: CD4+ or CD8+ T cells sorted from blood, taken in a trial of the OX40 agonist ivuxolimab. Source of these receptors: an adult with an advanced solid tumor such as melanoma, head and neck, liver or kidney cancer. The CDR3 runs from the conserved cysteine through the conserved F or W.

v_gene	j_gene	CDR3aa
TRBV6-1	TRBJ1-3	CASSEWTGGYSGNTIYF
TRBV19	TRBJ1-2	CASTRQGANVYGYTF
TRBV20-1	TRBJ1-2	CSAAGEGYTF
TRBV11-2	TRBJ2-1	CASSRTSGFYNEQFF
TRBV9	TRBJ1-2	CASYHANYGYTF
TRBV27	TRBJ2-3	CASSLGDTQYF
TRBV7-2	TRBJ2-5	CASSSGKEGIGSQYF
TRBV5-6	TRBJ2-7	CASSLAVGPYEQYF
TRBV7-2	TRBJ2-1	CASSLYRLAGGSYNEQFF
TRBV4-3	TRBJ2-5	CASSKGLAGAETQYF
TRBV13	TRBJ2-7	CASSLSAGGPHEQYF
TRBV25-1	TRBJ2-5	CASPAWTRETQYF
TRBV21-1	TRBJ1-2	CASSKLSGRCRGYTF
TRBV4-2	TRBJ2-3	CASSLVSSASTDTQYF
TRBV30	TRBJ1-1	CAWRYRGLRNTEAFF
TRBV6-5	TRBJ2-7	CASSLRLAGDYEQYF
TRBV21-1	TRBJ1-5	CASSKALLVYSNQPQHF
TRBV6-5	TRBJ2-7	CATRDTWQGVYEQYF
TRBV9	TRBJ1-2	CASSKADRGLGYTF
TRBV4-3	TRBJ2-2	CASSPGTYTGELFF
TRBV9	TRBJ2-3	CASSPQGARSDTQYF
TRBV19	TRBJ2-7	CASSTEGTSGRALYEQYF
TRBV28	TRBJ2-5	CASSLPGSGTQYF
TRBV9	TRBJ2-2	CASSATSGSVGELFF
TRBV4-3	TRBJ2-7	CASSQDLRLSHEQYF
TRBV7-8	TRBJ1-1	CASSPIRTLMNTEAFF
TRBV13	TRBJ2-1	CASSKLAGGGNEQFF
TRBV6-1	TRBJ2-1	CASSEGGGPHNEQFF
TRBV27	TRBJ2-6	CASSLTPTGANVLTF
TRBV5-6	TRBJ1-1	CASSYRGEAFF
TRBV2	TRBJ2-5	CASRDLGGTQYF
TRBV4-1	TRBJ2-2	CASSQDDVEAVFGELFF
TRBV20-1	TRBJ2-2	CSAITTGELFF
TRBV4-3	TRBJ2-1	CASSQAPPRNKDNEQFF
TRBV2	TRBJ2-3	CASRAGSMSTDTQYF
TRBV5-4	TRBJ1-1	CASSSGGVTEAFF
TRBV4-3	TRBJ2-7	CASSPGLGGAYEQYF
TRBV2	TRBJ2-5	CASSALTSGSGETQYF
TRBV9	TRBJ2-7	CASSVAGGTAYEQYF
TRBV4-1	TRBJ2-7	CASLAGGSGEQYF
TRBV6-5	TRBJ1-1	CASSYFRGIEAFF
TRBV19	TRBJ2-7	CASSSRDTLYEQYF
TRBV19	TRBJ2-1	CASSIGGVPYNEQFF
TRBV7-2	TRBJ2-2	CASRLGLAVNTGELFF
TRBV7-8	TRBJ1-5	CASSLGQGGDNQPQHF
TRBV15	TRBJ1-4	CATSGSHIGSNEKLFF